This entry is about one T cell receptor beta chain. Its antigen is unknown. The sample originates from a study of cytomegalovirus exposure and HLA in healthy donors. Study background: The use of the same platform for the 90 to 150 validation repertoires and the 550 to 700 first-cohort repertoires was reported by a later analysis.

The CDR3 has 17 amino acids. V shed 7 bases and J shed 4 bases, with 23 bases lying between them. The germline V gene has CDR1 MDHEN and CDR2 SYDVKM. Only in-frame clones appear in the TCRdb table, and some are missing; sequencing was by immunoSEQ multiplex PCR. The profile shows under 250,000 clones, about 88% of them singletons. Study results and caveats: Three of the chains that were CMV-associated were confirmed in vitro to be specific for CMV antigens. The TCR clusters that emerged in the first cohort tended, a later analysis found, to co-occur in the 120 or so validation repertoires. TCR beta chains numbering 164 were designated cytomegalovirus-associated.

This sequence joins TRBV28 and TRBJ1-5, with a weak D call TRBD1 (6 bases). Sequencing was performed on PBMCs. The origin of this receptor is a man aged 18 to 29 in good health and CMV-seropositive. This CDR3 is CASTADRLPLGNQPQHF. The CDR3 DNA is TGTGCCAGCACCGCGGACAGACTCCCTCTGGGGAATCAGCCCCAGCATTTT.